The source of this T cell receptor beta chain is a study of cytomegalovirus exposure and HLA in healthy donors. PCR primers comprised 60 Vbeta and 13 Jbeta primers. Assay used: immunoSEQ multiplex PCR; TCRdb lists only in-frame clones, some missing. The table includes roughly 130,000 clones, around four fifths detected once. Regarding the study as a whole: Accounts indicate the classifier identified cytomegalovirus status with strong specificity and sensitivity.

CDR1 LNHDA and CDR2 SQIVND come from the germline V gene (reference sequence). The CDR3 contains 16 residues. The V gene lost 3 bases and the J gene lost 2 bases, with 16 bases spanning the gap. On this clone: Antigen specificity is unknown.

This receptor was identified in a male donor in good health and CMV-seropositive. The sequenced sample consisted of PBMCs. The rearrangement joins TRBV19 to TRBJ1-1; tentative D call: TRBD1 (6 bases). The CDR3 loop is CASSIFGGQGNTEAFF. Here the CDR3 DNA reads TGTGCCAGTAGTATTTTTGGGGGCCAGGGAAACACTGAAGCTTTCTTT.